This passage covers 23 T cell receptor beta chains from one sample sequenced in a study of CD8 T cells in ankylosing spondylitis. TCRdb independently ran MiXCR on the 5' RACE reads; one entry per CDR3 protein. The table records 250,000 or so distinct CDR3 sequences, about 10% of them present only once. The sequencing input was blood, either unsorted or a sorted T cell fraction (not recorded which). The receptors come from a male donor with ankylosing spondylitis or in good health (not recorded which).

In its sample, this clonotype was seen a few times. J is TRBJ2-5 and V is TRBV12-3 or TRBV12-4; D is uncertain. Trimming stripped 6 bases from V and 2 bases from J, with 7 bases between. This CDR3 is built from 12 residues. The CDR3 DNA reads as TGTGCCAGCAGACTGTCGCAAGAGACCCAGTACTTC. Protein: CASRLSQETQYF.

This clonotype was found many times. The gene calls are TRBV5-1 and TRBJ2-1, with D unresolved. Germline V gene sequence: CDR1 SGHRS, CDR2 YFSETQ. V was clipped by 1 base and J by 5 bases, with 10 bases between them. The CDR3 is 14 amino acids. The CDR3 nucleotides read TGCGCCAGCAGCTTGAACGGCAAGAACAATGAGCAGTTCTTC. This sequence encodes CASSLNGKNNEQFF.

V usage is TRBV28 and J usage is TRBJ2-7, with D hard to call. Germline CDR1 reads MDHEN; CDR2 reads SYDVKM. The length of the CDR3 is 13 residues. The V gene lost 3 bases and the J gene lost 3 bases, with 9 bases spanning the gap. CDR3 amino acids: CASSFSPGYEQYF. The CDR3 nucleotides read TGTGCCAGCAGTTTTTCGCCCGGCTACGAGCAGTACTTC.

The rearrangement links TRBV27 to TRBJ1-3, with D unresolved. The CDR3 sequence is 13 residues long. V was shortened by 5 bases and J by 3 bases, with 8 bases between the two germline ends. From germline, CDR1 is MNHEY and CDR2 SMNVEV (reference sequence). The CDR3 is CASSNNGGNTIYF. Here the CDR3 DNA reads TGTGCCAGCAGTAACAACGGTGGAAACACCATATATTTT.

This clonotype has a count of ten or more. The chain is built from TRBV11-2 and TRBJ2-5; no clear D gene. From germline, CDR1 is SGHAT and CDR2 FQNNGV. CDR3 length: 12 residues. Deletions cut 4 bases from V and 5 bases from J, with 8 bases between. CDR3 coding DNA: TGTGCCAGCAGCTCCCAGCGCGAGACCCAGTACTTC. Translating gives CASSSQRETQYF.

This clonotype was found a few times. This chain uses TRBV7-9 with TRBJ1-3, with D unclear. Trimming removed 2 bases from V and 4 bases from J, with 6 bases in between. This CDR3 spans 13 amino acids. Germline assignment: CDR1 SEHNR and CDR2 FQNEAQ (reference sequence). The CDR3 DNA follows: TGTGCCAGCAGCTTATATGTGGGAAACACCATATATTTT. Protein: CASSLYVGNTIYF.

At least ten counts were recorded for this clonotype. This chain connects TRBV12-3 or TRBV12-4 to TRBJ2-7; 8 bases are shared with TRBD2. The J segment lost 7 bases and the V segment lost 6 bases, leaving 2 bases of the junction unmatched. CDR3 length: 11 amino acids. CDR3 loop: CASRGLEEQYF. The DNA for the CDR3 is TGTGCCAGCAGGGGACTAGAGGAGCAGTACTTC.

The chain carries TRBV7-2 and TRBJ2-3; D remains ambiguous. Trimming took 2 bases from V and 2 from J, leaving 11 bases between them. Germline V gene sequence: CDR1 SGHTA, CDR2 FQGNSA. The CDR3 is 15 residues long. In nucleotides, the CDR3 is TGTGCCAGCAGCTTATGGCTGCACGTCACAGATACGCAGTATTTT. Translated, it gives CASSLWLHVTDTQYF.

The sample holds one count of this clonotype. This sequence may be a read error, since a much larger clone differs from it by one base. V usage is TRBV11-2 and J usage is TRBJ2-1; D remains unclear. V was cut by 7 bases and J by 6 bases, with 13 bases left in between. The CDR3 covers 13 residues. Germline V gene data show CDR1 as SGHAT and CDR2 as FQNNGV. CDR3 amino acids: CASNLRPTNEQFF. CDR3 sequence (DNA): TGTGCCAGCAACTTGAGACCTACCAATGAGCAGTTCTTC.

The CDR3, as DNA: TGTGCCAGCAGGGACGACAGGAACACTGAAGCTTTCTTT. It yields the protein CASRDDRNTEAFF. The V gene is TRBV28, the J gene TRBJ1-1, with D possibly being TRBD1 (5 bases). Germline V gene sequence: CDR1 MDHEN, CDR2 SYDVKM. Trimming cost V 6 bases and J 1 base, with 9 bases left between them. There are 13 residues in the CDR3.

In its sample, this clonotype was seen many times. The V gene is TRBV12-3 or TRBV12-4, the J gene TRBJ1-4; D gene ambiguous. Trimming shortened V by 6 bases and J by 4 bases, and 12 bases separated the two germline ends. The CDR3 has 14 amino acids. CDR3: CASSRSGHNEKLFF. The CDR3 coding sequence is TGTGCCAGCAGCCGCTCGGGTCATAATGAAAAACTGTTTTTT.

This clonotype showed up many times. The chain combines TRBV20-1 with TRBJ2-7; D ambiguous. The CDR3 is made up of 11 amino acids. Germline V gene data show CDR1 as DFQATT and CDR2 as SNEGSKA (reference sequence). Trimming shortened V by 6 bases and J by 6 bases, and 12 bases separated the two germline ends. CDR3 sequence reads: CSAHLAGEQYF. CDR3 bases: TGCAGTGCGCATTTGGCCGGCGAGCAGTACTTC.

This clonotype was found many times. The rearrangement joins TRBV5-1 to TRBJ2-3; D not certain. CDR3 length: 13 residues. The germline V and J ends were trimmed by 0 bases and 4 bases, with 6 bases remaining between them. Germline values: CDR1 SGHRS, CDR2 YFSETQ. The CDR3 DNA reads TGCGCCAGCAGCTTGGAAGTGGCAGATACGCAGTATTTT. This encodes CASSLEVADTQYF.

This clonotype was recorded a few times. CDR3: CASSLAWGAAEKLFF. The CDR3 DNA is TGTGCCAGCAGCTTAGCGTGGGGGGCCGCTGAAAAACTGTTTTTT. This chain joins TRBV7-2 and TRBJ1-4; TRBD1 is a possible D gene (6 bases). The CDR3 has 15 amino acids. Germline lookup yields CDR1 SGHTA and CDR2 FQGNSA. V gave up 0 bases and J gave up 7 bases, with 12 bases separating them.

This clonotype was seen at least ten times. This rearrangement joins TRBV10-3 to TRBJ1-2; D is perhaps TRBD1 (6 bases). This CDR3 has 16 amino acids. V was clipped by 2 bases and J by 0 bases, with 13 bases between them. CDR1 is ENHRY and CDR2 is SYGVKD in the germline V gene. The CDR3 bases are TGTGCCATCAGTGAGGAAAAGGACAGTCCTAACTATGGCTACACCTTC. This encodes CAISEEKDSPNYGYTF.

The V and J genes are TRBV10-2 and TRBJ1-1; 8 nucleotides match TRBD1. The CDR3 consists of 17 residues. Germline loops: CDR1 WSHSY, CDR2 SAAADI. V trimming: 3 bases; J trimming: 0 bases; junction bases outside the gene matches: 9. The CDR3 is CASSDRGQGALNTEAFF. CDR3 nucleotides: TGCGCCAGCAGTGACCGTGGACAGGGAGCCCTGAACACTGAAGCTTTCTTT.

This clonotype was counted at least ten times. This chain links TRBV5-1 with TRBJ1-1; 7 bases align to TRBD1. This CDR3 region has 15 residues. V shed 1 base and J 6 bases; nucleotides not matched to a gene: 9. Germline CDR1 SGHRS, CDR2 YFSETQ. The CDR3 DNA reads as TGCGCCAGCAGCTTGTCGCCAGGGGGTTTGCCTGAAGCTTTCTTT. It is translated as CASSLSPGGLPEAFF.

This clonotype was detected ten times or more. V and J are TRBV5-1 and TRBJ2-2; perhaps TRBD1 as D (6 bases). V lost 2 bases and J lost 1, with 9 bases in between. CDR3 length equals 15 residues. Germline values: CDR1 SGHRS, CDR2 YFSETQ. The CDR3 region has the DNA TGCGCCAGCAGCTTCGAGACAGGGAACACCGGGGAGCTGTTTTTT. Protein product: CASSFETGNTGELFF.

The table lists this clonotype with many counts. The chain employs TRBV29-1 and TRBJ2-2; no firm D call. The CDR3 covers 12 residues. The germline V gene has CDR1 SQVTM and CDR2 ANQGSEA. V was shortened by 3 bases and J by 4 bases, with 6 bases between the two germline ends. In DNA, the CDR3 is TGCAGCGTTGAGTTTCGCACCGGGGAGCTGTTTTTT. The encoded protein is CSVEFRTGELFF.

This clonotype was found many times. V and J are TRBV29-1 and TRBJ2-7; no clear D gene. Deletions cut 7 bases from V and 5 bases from J, with 15 bases between. Germline V gene lookup returns CDR1 SQVTM and CDR2 ANQGSEA. This CDR3 is 12 amino acids long. CDR3 nucleotide sequence: TGCAGCGCTGTACAGATCGGTCACGAGCAGTACTTC. Encoded protein: CSAVQIGHEQYF.

This clonotype occurred a few times. The gene calls are TRBV3-1 and TRBJ1-5; possibly TRBD1 for D (5 bases). V lost 4 bases and J lost 7, with 14 bases in between. The CDR3 extends over 14 amino acids. Germline CDR1 is LGHDT and CDR2 is YNNKEL (reference sequence). The CDR3 DNA sequence: TGTGCCAGCAGCCCTACGGGGGGGAGACAGCCCCAGCATTTT. Encoded protein: CASSPTGGRQPQHF.

The rearrangement uses TRBV20-1 and TRBJ2-7, with 10 bases identical to TRBD2. V shed 4 bases and J 4 bases; nucleotides not matched to a gene: 4. In germline, CDR1 is DFQATT, CDR2 SNEGSKA (reference sequence). The CDR3 has 13 amino acids. For the CDR3, the DNA is TGCAGTGCTATTACTAGCGGGAAGTACGAGCAGTACTTC. It specifies CSAITSGKYEQYF.

The table lists this clonotype with many counts. The chain couples TRBV9 to TRBJ1-1, with D unresolved. Germline values: CDR1 SGDLS, CDR2 YYNGEE. This CDR3 is 16 amino acids long. Trimming removed 3 bases from V and 2 bases from J, with 17 bases in between. Here the CDR3 reads CASSGSVENVNTEAFF. The CDR3 bases are TGTGCCAGCAGCGGCTCTGTAGAGAACGTAAACACTGAAGCTTTCTTT.